This TCR beta chain was captured by sequencing in a study of early T cells in non-severe SARS-CoV-2 infection. In the study overall: Chains stayed unpaired after sequencing of bulk RNA from unsorted whole blood. Whole-study results and caveats: VDJdb matching favored anti-spike CD8 responses, missing private and CD4 specificities.

This clonotype was seen more than once but under ten times. Its specificity is unknown. This CDR3 region has 14 residues. CDR1 SGHVS and CDR2 FQNEAQ come from the germline V gene. Trimming removed 2 bases at V and 5 bases at J, with 10 bases between. Unique molecular identifiers (one per individual cDNA molecule) were attached. TCRdb used MiXCR to reprocess the 5' RACE reads, holding one entry per CDR3 protein. The sample shows 65,000 to 90,000 distinct CDR3 sequences, about 12% of them seen only once. V is TRBV7-8 and J is TRBJ1-5; tentative D call: TRBD1 (5 bases). The specimen was whole blood. The sequence was obtained from an adult who was a healthcare worker with PCR-confirmed SARS-CoV-2 infection or an uninfected control (not recorded which). The CDR3 bases are TGTGCCAGCAGCTTAATGAGGGGCGATCAGCCCCAGCATTTT. Encoded protein: CASSLMRGDQPQHF.